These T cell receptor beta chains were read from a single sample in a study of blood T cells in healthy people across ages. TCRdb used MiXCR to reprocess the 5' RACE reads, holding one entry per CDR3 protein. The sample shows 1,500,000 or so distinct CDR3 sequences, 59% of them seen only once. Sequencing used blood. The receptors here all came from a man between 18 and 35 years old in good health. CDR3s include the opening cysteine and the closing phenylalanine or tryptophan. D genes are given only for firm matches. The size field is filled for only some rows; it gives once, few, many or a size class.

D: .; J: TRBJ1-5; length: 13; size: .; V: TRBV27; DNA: TGTGCCAGCAGTTTAGGAGGGGGACGGCCCCAGCATTTT; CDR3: CASSLGGGRPQHF
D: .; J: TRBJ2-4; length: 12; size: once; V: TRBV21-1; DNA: TGTGCCAGCAGCAAAACAGTAAACATTCAGTACTTC; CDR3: CASSKTVNIQYF
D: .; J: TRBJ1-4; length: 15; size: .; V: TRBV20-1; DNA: TGCAGTGCTAGTTCTGGGGCCAGGGTTTCAGGAGAACTGTTTTTT; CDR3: CSASSGARVSGELFF
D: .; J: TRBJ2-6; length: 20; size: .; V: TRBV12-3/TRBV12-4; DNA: TGTGCCAGCAGTTTGGTTTGGCGGGGGACAGTGCTCTCTGGGGCCAACGTCCTGACTTTC; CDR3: CASSLVWRGTVLSGANVLTF
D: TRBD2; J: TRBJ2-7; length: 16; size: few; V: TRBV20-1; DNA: TGCAGTGCTAGAGACCTCTGGCGGGAGAAGACCTACGAGCAGTACTTC; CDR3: CSARDLWREKTYEQYF
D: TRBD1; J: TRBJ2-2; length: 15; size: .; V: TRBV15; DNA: TGTGCCACCAGCACCCGGACAGGAACCACCGGGGAGCTGTTTTTT; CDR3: CATSTRTGTTGELFF
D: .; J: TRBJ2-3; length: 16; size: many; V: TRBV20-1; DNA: TGCAGTGCCAAACCCCCGGAGGGGGGGGTGACAGATACGCAGTATTTT; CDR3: CSAKPPEGGVTDTQYF
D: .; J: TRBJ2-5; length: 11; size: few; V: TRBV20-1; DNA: TGCAGTGCTAGACTACCCGGGGAGCAGTACTTC; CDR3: CSARLPGEQYF
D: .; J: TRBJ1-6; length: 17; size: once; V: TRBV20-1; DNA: TGCAGTGCGCCGAAGGCAGGGAGAGAAACCTATAATTCACCCCTCCACTTT; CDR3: CSAPKAGRETYNSPLHF
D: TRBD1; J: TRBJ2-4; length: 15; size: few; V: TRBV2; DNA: TGTGCCAGCAAGGAGACAGGGCTATCCAAAAACATTCAGTACTTC; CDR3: CASKETGLSKNIQYF
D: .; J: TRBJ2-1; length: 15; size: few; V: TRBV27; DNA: TGTGCCAGCACTTCCGACGGAGCGAGCGACAATGAGCAGTTCTTC; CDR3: CASTSDGASDNEQFF
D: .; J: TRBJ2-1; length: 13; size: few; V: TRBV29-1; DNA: TGCAGCGTTGGGGGGAACTCCTACAATGAGCAGTTCTTC; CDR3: CSVGGNSYNEQFF
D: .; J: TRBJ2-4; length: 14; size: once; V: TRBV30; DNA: TGTGCCTGGAGGTCGGGATTAGTCAAAAACATTCAGTACTTC; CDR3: CAWRSGLVKNIQYF
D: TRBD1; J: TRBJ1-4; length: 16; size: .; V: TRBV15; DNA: TGTGCCACCAGCAGAGTTGGACAGGGGGCGAGTGAAAAACTGTTTTTT; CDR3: CATSRVGQGASEKLFF
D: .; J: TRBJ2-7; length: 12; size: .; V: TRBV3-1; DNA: TGTGCCAGCAGCCGCGCTAGTTCCGAGCAGTACTTC; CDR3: CASSRASSEQYF
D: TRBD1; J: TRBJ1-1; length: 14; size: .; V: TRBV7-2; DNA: TGTGCCAGCAGCCAGGGACAGGGCTGGACTGAAGCTTTCTTT; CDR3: CASSQGQGWTEAFF
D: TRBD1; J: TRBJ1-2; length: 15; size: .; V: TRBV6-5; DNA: TGTGCCAGCAGTCAGGTCGGGACAGGGCCCCTTGGCTACACCTTC; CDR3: CASSQVGTGPLGYTF
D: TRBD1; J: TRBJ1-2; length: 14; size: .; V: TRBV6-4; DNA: TGTGCCAGCAGTACGGAGGGGGCTGGCTATGGCTACACCTTC; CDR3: CASSTEGAGYGYTF
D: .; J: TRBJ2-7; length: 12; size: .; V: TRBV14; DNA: TGTGCCAGCAGCCTAGACTTTGGCGAGCAGTACTTC; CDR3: CASSLDFGEQYF
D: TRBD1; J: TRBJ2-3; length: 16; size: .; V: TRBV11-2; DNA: TGTGCCAGCAGGCCGCCGGGACAGGCGTACACAGATACGCAGTATTTT; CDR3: CASRPPGQAYTDTQYF
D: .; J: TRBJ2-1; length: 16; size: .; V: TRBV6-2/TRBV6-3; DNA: TGTGCCAGCAGTTACTCGAAAGCAGCCTTATACAATGAGCAGTTCTTC; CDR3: CASSYSKAALYNEQFF
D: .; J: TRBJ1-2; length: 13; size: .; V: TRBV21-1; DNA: TGTGCCAGCAGCCCCCTTCCGGGACCTGGCTACACCTTC; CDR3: CASSPLPGPGYTF
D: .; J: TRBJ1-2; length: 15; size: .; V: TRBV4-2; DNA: TGTGCCAGCAGCCAAATCCAGGGAGCTAACTATGGCTACACCTTC; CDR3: CASSQIQGANYGYTF
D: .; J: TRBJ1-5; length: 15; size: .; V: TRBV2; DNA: TGTGCCAGCAGTGCGATGAGACGGAGCAATCAGCCCCAGCATTTT; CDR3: CASSAMRRSNQPQHF
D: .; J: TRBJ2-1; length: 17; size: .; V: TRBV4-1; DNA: TGCGCCAGCAGCTTCCGCGCCCTTGGGGCCGACTTTAATGAGCAGTTCTTC; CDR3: CASSFRALGADFNEQFF
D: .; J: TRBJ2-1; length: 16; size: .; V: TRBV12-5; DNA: TGTGCTAGTGGTTTGGACAGGCCGAGCTCCTACAGTGAGCAGTTCTTC; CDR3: CASGLDRPSSYSEQFF
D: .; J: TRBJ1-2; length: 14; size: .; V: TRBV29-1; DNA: TGCAGCGTTGAAGATCTTGCGGGAGAGGCTGGCTACACCTTC; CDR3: CSVEDLAGEAGYTF
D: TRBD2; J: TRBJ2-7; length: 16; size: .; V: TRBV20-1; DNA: TGCAGTGCTAGAGATTTACTAGCGGGGGGGCCCGACGAGCAGTACTTC; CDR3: CSARDLLAGGPDEQYF
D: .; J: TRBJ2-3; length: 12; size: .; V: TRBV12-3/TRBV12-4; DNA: TGCGCCAGCAGCCTCCCAGCGGATACGCAGTATTTT; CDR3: CASSLPADTQYF
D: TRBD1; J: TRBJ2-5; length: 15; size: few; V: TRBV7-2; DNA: TGTGCCAGCAGCTTCGACAGGGGGCGAGAGGAGACCCAGTACTTC; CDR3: CASSFDRGREETQYF
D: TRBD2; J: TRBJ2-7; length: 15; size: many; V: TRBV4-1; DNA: TGCGCCAGCAGCCAAGTTGCGACTAGCGACTACGAGCAGTACTTC; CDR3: CASSQVATSDYEQYF
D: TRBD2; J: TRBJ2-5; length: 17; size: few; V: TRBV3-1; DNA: TGTGCCAGCAGCCAAGATCTCGGGAGAGCGGGAGGAGAGACCCAGTACTTC; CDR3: CASSQDLGRAGGETQYF
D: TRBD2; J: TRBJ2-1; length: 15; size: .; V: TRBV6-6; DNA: TGTGCCAGCAGTAAACTAGCGGGAGAACGCTACGAGCAGTTCTTC; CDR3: CASSKLAGERYEQFF
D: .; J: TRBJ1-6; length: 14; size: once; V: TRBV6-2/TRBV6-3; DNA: TGTGCCAGCAGTTACTCCCTACAGAATTCACCCCTCCACTTT; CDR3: CASSYSLQNSPLHF
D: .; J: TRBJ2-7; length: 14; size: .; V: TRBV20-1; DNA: TGCAGTGCTAGAATCCGACAGAAGGGCTACGAGCAGTACTTC; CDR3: CSARIRQKGYEQYF
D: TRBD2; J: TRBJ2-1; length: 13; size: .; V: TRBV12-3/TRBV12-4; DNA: TGTGCCAGCAGTTTGGCGGGAGGTGCTGAGCAGTTCTTC; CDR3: CASSLAGGAEQFF
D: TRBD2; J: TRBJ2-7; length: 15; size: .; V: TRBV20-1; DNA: TGCAGTGCCGTAACTAGCGGGGGTAGCTCCTACGAGCAGTACTTC; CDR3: CSAVTSGGSSYEQYF
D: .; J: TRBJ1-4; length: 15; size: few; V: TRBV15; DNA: TGTGCCACCAGCAGCCCGAAAAGCCTCAATGAAAAACTGTTTTTT; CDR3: CATSSPKSLNEKLFF